A single sample gave rise to the 2 T cell receptor beta chains below, sequenced in a study of T cells expressing NK-cell markers. Using the 5' RACE reads, TCRdb records one entry per CDR3 protein without DNA. The sample features some 150,000 distinct CDR3 sequences, with 9.5% to 15% in its top ten. The material sequenced was blood T cells: a sorted CD56 or NKG2C T cell subset, CD4+ or CD8+ T cells, or bulk PBMC T cells (not recorded which). The receptor set was obtained from a man younger than 35 in good health.

J is TRBJ1-1 and V is TRBV4-1; TCRdb's assignment of TRBD1 cannot be checked, as there is no DNA. This CDR3 has 14 residues. Per the germline V gene, CDR1 is MGHRA and CDR2 is YSYEKL. The CDR3 reads CASSQRGQGASAFF.

The chain's CDR3 is CASSSGTSVVNEQFF. This chain uses TRBV25-1 with TRBJ2-1; without DNA, the TCRdb call of TRBD2 cannot be checked. The CDR3 consists of 15 residues. Germline lookup yields CDR1 MGHDK and CDR2 SYGVNS.